The clone carrying this TCR beta chain has a handful of counts. The antigen is undetermined. The data originate from a study of blood T cells in healthy people across ages. Findings of the study overall: When set beside aged donors, long-lived donors presented more naive CD4+ cells and higher diversity.

The V gene's germline CDR1 is SEHNR and CDR2 FQNEAQ (reference sequence). The length of the CDR3 is 15 residues. V trimming: 6 bases; J trimming: 4 bases; junction bases outside the gene matches: 11. Primed by a sample-barcoded 5' primer and a J-beta primer mix, a second PCR proceeded for about 6 to 12 cycles. Each CDR3 protein is one row after TCRdb ran MiXCR on the 5' RACE reads. Counted here are around 1,100,000 distinct CDR3 sequences, 35% to 45% occurring once; the ten biggest clones make up less than 15%. This TCR was sampled from a man younger than 30 in good health. The source material was blood. The genes are TRBV7-9 and TRBJ1-2; TRBD1 matches 7 bases. CDR3 in amino acids: CASSSGTDSIYGYTF. The DNA of the CDR3 is TGTGCCAGCAGTTCCGGGACAGACAGTATCTATGGCTACACCTTC.